One sample yielded the 13 T cell receptor beta chains listed below, sequenced in a study of Graves' ophthalmopathy and Graves' hyperthyroidism. RNA transcripts were the source from which TCR beta CDR3 regions were amplified. In the first round, RT-PCR was carried out with HTBI primers, and a multiplex PCR formed the second round. TCRdb itself ran the multiplex PCR reads through MiXCR, one entry per CDR3 protein. The data contain hundreds of thousands of distinct CDR3 sequences, about two fifths of them singletons. The sample consisted of peripheral blood. These TCRs come from an adult man with Graves' ophthalmopathy.

Note on this clonotype: This may arise from a read error, as a much more abundant clone is one base away. The chain carries TRBV7-9 and TRBJ2-7, with TRBD2 matching 9 bases. CDR3 size: 14 residues. V was clipped by 5 bases and J by 2 bases; unmatched bases: 4. Germline CDR1 reads SEHNR; CDR2 reads FQNEAQ (reference sequence). CDR3 loop: CASSPSGATYEQYF. CDR3 nucleotide sequence: TGTGCCAGCAGCCCTAGCGGGGCCACCTACGAGCAGTACTTC.

About this clonotype: It may be a read error: a sequence one base away is much more abundant. The V and J genes are TRBV2 and TRBJ2-5; D unresolved. The CDR3 has 16 amino acids. CDR1 and CDR2 from the germline V gene are SNHLY and FYNNEI. CDR3 protein: CVSSEALGSGEQTQYF. DNA of the CDR3: TGTGTCAGCAGTGAAGCGCTTGGGTCAGGTGAACAGACCCAGTACTTC.

The chain combines TRBV7-2 with TRBJ2-7; 7 bases match TRBD2. The CDR3 is 13 residues long. V shed 5 bases, J shed 6 bases, and the junction held 7 bases outside the gene matches. Per germline, CDR1 SGHTA and CDR2 FQGNSA. The CDR3 DNA reads as TGTGCCAGCAGCGCGAGGTGGACTAGCGAGCAGTACTTC. Its protein product is CASSARWTSEQYF.

The V and J genes are TRBV29-1 and TRBJ2-5, with 13 bases lining up with TRBD2. The CDR3 runs to 14 residues. With 8 bases clipped from V and 4 bases from J, the junction kept 7 bases outside the gene matches. Germline V gene sequence: CDR1 SQVTM, CDR2 ANQGSEA. Written as DNA, the CDR3 is TGCAGCTTAGCGACTAGCGGGGGGCCAGAGACCCAGTACTTC. Its protein is CSLATSGGPETQYF.

This clonotype came up a few times. The V call is TRBV29-1, the J call TRBJ1-2; unclear D gene. The CDR3 is 11 amino acids. V lost 3 bases to trimming and J lost 6 bases, with 8 bases between them. Germline V gives CDR1 SQVTM, CDR2 ANQGSEA. The CDR3: CSVEGLDGYTF. The CDR3 coding sequence is TGCAGCGTTGAGGGGTTAGATGGCTACACCTTC.

This chain joins TRBV4-2 and TRBJ2-1; maybe TRBD1 (6 bases). This CDR3 contains 15 residues. CDR1 and CDR2 (germline): LGHNA, YNFKEQ. Trimming shortened V by 2 bases and J by 4 bases, and 12 bases separated the two germline ends. CDR3 amino acids: CASSQRDRSYNEQFF. CDR3 DNA sequence: TGTGCCAGCAGCCAAAGAGACAGGAGTTACAATGAGCAGTTCTTC.

This clonotype was found many times. This sequence joins TRBV7-8 and TRBJ2-7; D may be TRBD2 (6 bases). Trimming stripped 5 bases from V and 4 bases from J, with 21 bases between. The V gene's germline CDR1 is SGHVS and CDR2 FQNEAQ. This CDR3 has 16 amino acids. In DNA, the CDR3 is TGTGCCAGCAGCGACCCCCACACCGGGAGTCGGTACGAGCAGTACTTC. Its protein is CASSDPHTGSRYEQYF.

Regarding this clonotype: The junction shows a germline mismatch at one end, possibly a read error. The rearrangement joins TRBV5-1 to TRBJ1-1, with D unresolved. Germline V gene data show CDR1 as SGHRS and CDR2 as YFSETQ. The CDR3 has 11 residues. The CDR3 bases are TGCGTCAGCATGGGGAGCACTGAAGCTTTCTTT. This encodes CVSMGSTEAFF.

The V call is TRBV7-9, the J call TRBJ2-7; 10 bases fit TRBD2. The CDR3 totals 16 residues. J lost 4 bases, V lost 6 bases, and 12 bases had no gene match. Germline values: CDR1 SEHNR, CDR2 FQNEAQ (reference sequence). CDR3 nucleotides: TGTGCCAGCAGTTTACAAGTCCTAGCGGGGGAATACGAGCAGTACTTC. Translation: CASSLQVLAGEYEQYF.

Concerning this clonotype: The junction departs from germline at one end; a sequencing error may be responsible. The J gene is TRBJ2-5, the V gene TRBV29-1; TRBD1 matches 7 bases. CDR1 is SQVTM, CDR2 ANQGSEA, per germline. The CDR3 runs 13 residues. CDR3 DNA sequence: TGCAGCGTTGAAGGGTGGGACAGAGAGAACCAGTACTTC. Protein product: CSVEGWDRENQYF.

The chain is built from TRBV7-8 and TRBJ2-1, with TRBD1 as a possible D gene (7 bases). V was shortened by 6 bases and J by 9 bases, with 18 bases between the two germline ends. This CDR3 is 14 amino acids long. Germline assignment: CDR1 SGHVS and CDR2 FQNEAQ. CDR3 sequence: CASRTAGGIGEQFF. In DNA, the CDR3 is TGTGCCAGCAGAACCGCAGGGGGGATTGGTGAGCAGTTCTTC.

In regard to this clonotype: A junction boundary mismatches the germline segment, possibly from a read error. The chain carries TRBV25-1 and TRBJ1-6; a weak D match, TRBD1 (5 bases). Germline V CDR1 and CDR2: MGHDK, SYGVNS. The length of the CDR3 is 14 residues. CDR3 in amino acids: CTSRVGALGSPLHF. The CDR3 DNA is TGTACCAGCAGAGTAGGGGCTCTGGGTTCACCCCTCCACTTT.

This clonotype was seen ten or more times. The CDR3 DNA reads TGCAGCGTTGAGGTACAGGGGGCGTTTGTTACTGAAGCTTTCTTT. Translation gives CSVEVQGAFVTEAFF. The V gene is TRBV29-1, the J gene TRBJ1-1, with 9 nucleotides matching TRBD1. CDR3 length: 15 residues. Germline V gene sequence: CDR1 SQVTM, CDR2 ANQGSEA. Trimming cost V 3 bases and J 5 bases; bases outside gene matches: 10.